The sequence of this T cell receptor beta chain was determined in a study of somatic mutations in cytotoxic T cells in rheumatoid arthritis. The method was immunoSEQ multiplex PCR; TCRdb's version includes in-frame clones alone and lacks a portion of them. The sample contains 20,000 to 25,000 clones, roughly 74% of which appear only once. With V trimmed by 7 bases and J by 2 bases, 6 bases remained unmatched. CDR3 size: 14 residues. Germline V gene lookup returns CDR1 SEHNR and CDR2 FQNEAQ (reference sequence). The chain carries TRBV7-9 and TRBJ1-1, with 8 bases matching TRBD1. The origin of this receptor is an adult with rheumatoid arthritis. Sequencing was performed on CD8+ T cells sorted from blood. CDR3 region: CASIQGAPNTEAFF. Here the CDR3 DNA reads TGTGCCAGCATCCAGGGGGCGCCTAACACTGAAGCTTTCTTT.